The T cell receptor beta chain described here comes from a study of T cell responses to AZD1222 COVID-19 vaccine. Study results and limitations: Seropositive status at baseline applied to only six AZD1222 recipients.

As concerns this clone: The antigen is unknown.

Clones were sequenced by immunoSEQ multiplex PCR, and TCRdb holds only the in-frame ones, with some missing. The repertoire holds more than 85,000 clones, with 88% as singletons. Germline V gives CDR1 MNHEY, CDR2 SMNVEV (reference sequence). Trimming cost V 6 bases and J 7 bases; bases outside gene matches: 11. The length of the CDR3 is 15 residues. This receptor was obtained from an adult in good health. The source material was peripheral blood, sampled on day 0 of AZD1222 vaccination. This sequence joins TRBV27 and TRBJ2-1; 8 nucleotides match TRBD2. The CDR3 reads CASSSGGRFWNEQFF. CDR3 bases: TGTGCCAGCAGCTCCGGCGGGAGGTTTTGGAATGAGCAGTTCTTC.